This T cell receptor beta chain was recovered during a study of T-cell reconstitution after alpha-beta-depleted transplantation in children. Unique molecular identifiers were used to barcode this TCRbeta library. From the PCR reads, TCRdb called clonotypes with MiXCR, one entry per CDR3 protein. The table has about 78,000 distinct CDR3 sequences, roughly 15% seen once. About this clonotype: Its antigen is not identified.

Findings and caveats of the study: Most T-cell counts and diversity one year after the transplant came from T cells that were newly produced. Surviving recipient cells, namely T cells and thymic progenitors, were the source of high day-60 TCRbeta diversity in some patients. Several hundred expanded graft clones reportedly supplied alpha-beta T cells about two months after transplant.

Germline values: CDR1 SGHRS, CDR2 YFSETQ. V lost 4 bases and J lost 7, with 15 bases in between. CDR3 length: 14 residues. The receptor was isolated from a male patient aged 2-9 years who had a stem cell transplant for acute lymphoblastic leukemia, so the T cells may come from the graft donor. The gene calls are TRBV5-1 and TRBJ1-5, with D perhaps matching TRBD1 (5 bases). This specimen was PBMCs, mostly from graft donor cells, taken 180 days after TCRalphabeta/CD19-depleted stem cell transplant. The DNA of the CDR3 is TGCGCCAGCAGCCTAACCTGGGGGTACCAGCCCCAGCATTTT. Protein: CASSLTWGYQPQHF.